This is a list of T cell receptor beta chains from one sample in a study of T cells in Graves' hyperthyroidism and ophthalmopathy. TCRdb itself ran the multiplex PCR reads through MiXCR, one entry per CDR3 protein. Found here are under 400,000 distinct CDR3 sequences, less than 20% of them singletons; the top ten hold 28%. Sequenced sample: blood. The receptors shown here come from a woman under 30 with Graves' hyperthyroidism that later progressed to Graves' ophthalmopathy. The CDR3 runs from the conserved cysteine through the conserved F or W. Only some rows state a clone size, as once, few, many or a class for expanded clones.

size,V,J,CDR3
-,TRBV7-9,TRBJ2-1,CASSLKQIPGTSGRRNEQFF
many,TRBV15,TRBJ2-1,CATSRDYRGGDEQFF
few,TRBV20-1,TRBJ1-5,CSAISGTGNQPQHF
few,TRBV28,TRBJ2-5,CAVAQQETQYF
many,TRBV12-3/TRBV12-4,TRBJ1-5,CASSLAGGQPQHF
few,TRBV27,TRBJ2-2,CASSLGRAGELFF
-,TRBV25-1,TRBJ1-5,CASSEFRVPGPQHF
few,TRBV2,TRBJ1-5,CASSDAGQGGNQPQHF
many,TRBV28,TRBJ1-1,CASRAGGAGTEAFF
many,TRBV2,TRBJ1-6,CASSEGPGEEPLHF
-,TRBV19,TRBJ2-1,CASSSGALYNEQFF
many,TRBV20-1,TRBJ2-7,CSARGLHSYEQYF
-,TRBV9,TRBJ2-1,CASSGGTRAYNEQFF
-,TRBV4-2,TRBJ1-4,CASSQDGGGGEKLFF
-,TRBV6-6,TRBJ2-1,CASSYSGGRVGEQFF
many,TRBV6-5,TRBJ1-1,CASSYSDRGDTEAFF
-,TRBV6-2/TRBV6-3,TRBJ2-1,CASSLRGAGEFF
few,TRBV19,TRBJ2-1,CASSMLVDLRSNNEQFF
many,TRBV28,TRBJ2-7,CASSSTSPDRGHPYEQYF
many,TRBV27,TRBJ1-1,CASSSRTGPPNTEAFF
few,TRBV7-9,TRBJ2-7,CASRGTSPYEQYF
-,TRBV6-2/TRBV6-3,TRBJ2-7,CASSASDRAYEQYF
-,TRBV7-6,TRBJ2-3,CASSLSSGGGVADTQYF
-,TRBV3-1,TRBJ2-2,CASSQRTSRDGELFF
many,TRBV28,TRBJ1-6,CASSFAGQGTSPLHF
-,TRBV9,TRBJ1-4,CASSVVGKEGEKLFF
many,TRBV27,TRBJ2-3,CASSSGLQPGDTQYF
many,TRBV3-1,TRBJ1-1,CASSQRGQGAHAFF
many,TRBV28,TRBJ1-2,CASSYPGQPYGYTF
once,TRBV6-1,TRBJ2-2,CTSGPNTGELFF
-,TRBV28,TRBJ2-1,CASSELTETYNEQFF
many,TRBV28,TRBJ1-5,CASSLSTGPNQPQHF
few,TRBV4-1,TRBJ2-7,CASSHPLAKYEQYF
-,TRBV12-5,TRBJ2-5,CAQTRRETQYF